The clone carrying this TCR beta chain was counted a few times. This entry comes from a study of PD-L1 blockade in urothelial cancer. In the study overall: Males with urothelial cancer arising in the bladder constituted twenty-five of the 29 patients. Researchers looked at the blood 3 weeks (second dose) and 6 weeks after treatment began.

The data were produced by immunoSEQ multiplex PCR, yet TCRdb's version contains in-frame clones alone and is incomplete. This sample has 100,000 to 150,000 clones, with roughly 88% found just once. As to time point: peripheral blood 6 weeks after treatment start. Germline CDR1 SGHNT, CDR2 YYREEE (reference sequence). The V end lost 0 bases, the J end lost 2 bases, and 6 bases lay between the germline ends. The CDR3 has 15 amino acids. This receptor was taken from a man between 45 and 60 years old with urothelial cancer. The chain has TRBV5-4 and TRBJ2-6, with D possibly TRBD1 on 5 matching bases. This sample comprised PBMCs, obtained around atezolizumab (anti-PD-L1) treatment. The CDR3 DNA reads TGTGCCAGCAGCTTGGGGGGCCCTGGGGCCAACGTCCTGACTTTC. Its protein is CASSLGGPGANVLTF.